Presented here are 26 T cell receptor beta chains from one specimen sequenced in a study of blood T cell repertoires in COVID-19. Clones were sequenced by immunoSEQ multiplex PCR, and TCRdb holds only the in-frame ones, with some missing. Of just under 150,000 clones in the sample, around 87% were seen once. Material for sequencing was peripheral blood. These receptors were collected from a man aged 45-65 years who had recovered from COVID-19.

The chain uses TRBV19 and TRBJ1-3, with TRBD1 matching 7 bases. Losses at the gene ends were 7 bases for V and 0 bases for J; bases not matched to a gene: 9. The CDR3 is 16 residues long. Germline V gives CDR1 LNHDA, CDR2 SQIVND (reference sequence). The DNA of the CDR3 is TGTGCCAGTACGACGGGACAGAAAAACTCTGGAAACACCATATATTTT. This gives the protein CASTTGQKNSGNTIYF. Complete variable domain (other parts from reference TRBV19 and TRBJ1-3): DGGITQSPKYLFRKEGQNVTLSCEQNLNHDAMYWYRQDPGQGLRLIYYSQIVNDFQKGDIAEGYSVSREKKESFPLTVTSAQKNPTAFYLCASTTGQKNSGNTIYFGEGSWLTVV.

The chain has TRBV11-3 and TRBJ2-5, with a tentative D call TRBD2 (7 bases). The CDR3 totals 14 residues. The V end lost 4 bases, the J end lost 5 bases, and 14 bases lay between the germline ends. Germline values: CDR1 SGHNT, CDR2 YENEEA. The CDR3 sequence: CASSSIGGVETQYF. In DNA, the CDR3 is TGTGCCAGCAGCTCCATAGGGGGGGTGGAGACCCAGTACTTC.

This rearrangement joins TRBV5-1 to TRBJ2-3, with 12 bases identical to TRBD2. J gave up 4 bases and V 3 bases, and 6 bases lay outside the gene matches. This CDR3 comprises 16 residues. CDR1 is SGHRS and CDR2 is YFSETQ in the germline V gene. DNA for the CDR3: TGCGCCAGCAGCTCTCAGACTAGCGGGGGTTCAGATACGCAGTATTTT. It codes for CASSSQTSGGSDTQYF.

This sequence joins TRBV12-3 or TRBV12-4 and TRBJ2-3; D call uncertain. This CDR3 contains 11 residues. V was shortened by 6 bases and J by 2 bases, with 3 bases between the two germline ends. The CDR3 DNA sequence: TGTGCCAGCAGCCTCACAGATACGCAGTATTTT. Translation: CASSLTDTQYF.

The chain is built from TRBV12-5 and TRBJ2-1; no reliable D call. Germline lookup yields CDR1 LGHNT and CDR2 FRNRAP. CDR3 size: 17 residues. The V end lost 0 bases, the J end lost 0 bases, and 12 bases lay between the germline ends. DNA of the CDR3: TGTGCTAGTGGTTTGGTACTGGTAGAAAGCTCCTACAATGAGCAGTTCTTC. It specifies CASGLVLVESSYNEQFF.

The chain links TRBV7-2 to TRBJ1-3; no clear D gene. CDR1 SGHTA and CDR2 FQGNSA come from the germline V gene. The ends were cut back, 5 bases at V and 0 bases at J, with 8 bases in the middle. This CDR3 is 14 amino acids long. CDR3 in DNA: TGTGCCAGCAGCCCCCCCTCCTCTGGAAACACCATATATTTT. Its translation is CASSPPSSGNTIYF.

The rearrangement uses TRBV30 and TRBJ1-4, with TRBD1 identical over 7 bases. CDR3 size: 14 residues. V shed 2 bases and J 7 bases; nucleotides not matched to a gene: 7. Looked up from germline, CDR1 is GTSNPN and CDR2 is SVGIG (reference sequence). The DNA for the CDR3 is TGTGCCTGGAGTCTGGCAGGGGGAAGTGAAAAACTGTTTTTT. Translation gives CAWSLAGGSEKLFF.

The chain links TRBV7-2 to TRBJ2-2; 7 bases are a match to TRBD2. Germline loops: CDR1 SGHTA, CDR2 FQGNSA. V gave up 1 base and J gave up 5 bases; unmatched junction bases: 4. CDR3 length: 15 residues. The CDR3 nucleotides read TGTGCCAGCAGCTTAGGGTGGGGAGGGACCGGGGAGCTGTTTTTT. Its protein is CASSLGWGGTGELFF.

This chain connects TRBV12-5 to TRBJ1-1, with D hard to call. The CDR3 runs to 14 residues. Trimming stripped 0 bases from V and 3 bases from J, with 8 bases between. Germline lookup yields CDR1 LGHNT and CDR2 FRNRAP. The CDR3 loop reads CASGLVRAYTEAFF. The CDR3 DNA follows: TGTGCTAGTGGTTTGGTGAGAGCTTACACTGAAGCTTTCTTT.

The rearrangement uses TRBV10-1 and TRBJ1-1; 7 positions agree with TRBD1. The CDR3 spans 16 residues. V shed 6 bases, J shed 3 bases, and the junction held 13 bases outside the gene matches. CDR1 WNHNN and CDR2 SYGVQD come from the germline V gene (reference sequence). The CDR3 coding sequence is TGCGCCAGCAGGGCGAGGGGGCGGATTCGCCACACTGAAGCTTTCTTT. The encoded protein is CASRARGRIRHTEAFF.

The chain joins TRBV3-1 (or the pseudogene TRBV3-2) to TRBJ2-3; 13 positions agree with TRBD2. The CDR3 runs 18 residues. CDR1 is LGHDT and CDR2 is YNNKEL in the germline V gene (reference sequence). The V gene end was trimmed by 4 bases and the J gene end by 0 bases; junction bases not matched to a gene: 7. The CDR3 DNA reads as TGTGCCAGCAGCCTTGGACTAGCGGGGGTTACTAGCACAGATACGCAGTATTTT. Translation gives CASSLGLAGVTSTDTQYF.

This chain links TRBV6-2 or TRBV6-3 with TRBJ2-7; TRBD1 agrees at 10 bases. After removal of 4 bases from V and 7 bases from J, the junction contained 13 bases not matched to a gene. From germline, CDR1 is MNHEY and CDR2 SVGEGT. The CDR3 sequence is 16 residues long. CDR3 in amino acids: CASSSPPGQGLREQYF. The CDR3 region has the DNA TGTGCCAGCAGTTCCCCTCCGGGACAGGGGTTACGTGAGCAGTACTTC.

The V and J genes are TRBV6-5 and TRBJ2-2; 7 bases are shared with TRBD1. Germline V gene sequence: CDR1 MNHEY, CDR2 SVGAGI. V lost 8 bases, J lost 2 bases, and 8 bases stayed unmatched. This CDR3 is 15 amino acids long. CDR3 loop: CASVSRGGNTGELFF. DNA for the CDR3: TGTGCCAGCGTATCACGAGGGGGCAACACCGGGGAGCTGTTTTTT.

V usage is TRBV9 and J usage is TRBJ1-2, with 8 bases matching TRBD1. Germline V CDR1 and CDR2: SGDLS, YYNGEE. V lost 0 bases and J lost 0; bases outside the gene matches: 4. The CDR3 runs 16 residues. CDR3 residues: CASSVDGTGANYGYTF. The CDR3, as DNA: TGTGCCAGCAGCGTAGACGGGACAGGAGCTAACTATGGCTACACCTTC.

V gene TRBV6-5 combines with J gene TRBJ2-5; 7 nucleotides align to TRBD1. Germline trimming cut 5 bases from V and 6 bases from J; bases unmatched to any gene: 12. The CDR3 has 15 residues. The germline gives CDR1 MNHEY, CDR2 SVGAGI. CDR3 sequence reads: CASSPTGQERQTQYF. The CDR3 DNA reads TGTGCCAGCAGTCCCACCGGACAGGAGAGACAGACCCAGTACTTC.

The gene calls are TRBV18 and TRBJ1-5; perhaps TRBD1 as D (6 bases). Germline CDR1 reads KGHSH; CDR2 reads LQKENI. V was trimmed by 3 bases and J by 4 bases, leaving 13 bases between them. The CDR3 covers 15 residues. The DNA of the CDR3 is TGTGCCAGCTCACCGAAGACAGGAGCAAATCAGCCCCAGCATTTT. As protein: CASSPKTGANQPQHF.

V usage is TRBV19 and J usage is TRBJ1-2, with 8 nucleotides matching TRBD1. The V and J ends lost 5 bases and 1 base, in that order; junction bases with no gene match: 3. Germline V gene lookup returns CDR1 LNHDA and CDR2 SQIVND (reference sequence). The CDR3 sequence is 14 residues long. CDR3 coding DNA: TGTGCCAGTAGTCCAGGACAGGGTAACTATGGCTACACCTTC. Translating it yields CASSPGQGNYGYTF.

The chain recombines TRBV15 with TRBJ1-2; TRBD1 matches 10 bases. The V gene end was trimmed by 1 base and the J gene end by 6 bases; junction bases not matched to a gene: 2. This CDR3 has 14 amino acids. Germline V CDR1 and CDR2: LNHNV, YYDKDF (reference sequence). In DNA form, the CDR3 reads TGTGCCACCAGCAGAGGACAGGGGGCCGATGGCTACACCTTC. It codes for CATSRGQGADGYTF.

The rearrangement links TRBV11-2 to TRBJ1-5; D unresolved. The V end was cut by 5 bases, the J end by 2 bases, with 10 bases between. The CDR3 contains 14 residues. Germline V lookup: CDR1 SGHAT, CDR2 FQNNGV. DNA for the CDR3: TGTGCCAGCAGCCCCGACACTCGCAATCAGCCCCAGCATTTT. This codes for CASSPDTRNQPQHF.

V and J are TRBV19 and TRBJ1-1; TRBD1 agrees at 10 bases. The CDR3 loop spans 15 amino acids. The germline V gene encodes CDR1 LNHDA and CDR2 SQIVND (reference sequence). V was pared by 6 bases and J by 5 bases, with 9 bases of the junction left unmatched. DNA for the CDR3: TGTGCCAGTAGACAACCGGGACAGGGGATAACTGAAGCTTTCTTT. Protein product: CASRQPGQGITEAFF.

The rearrangement links TRBV27 to TRBJ1-1; 8 bases line up with TRBD1. Germline trimming cut 2 bases from V and 4 bases from J; bases unmatched to any gene: 3. The germline V gene has CDR1 MNHEY and CDR2 SMNVEV (reference sequence). This CDR3 region has 14 residues. The CDR3 DNA sequence: TGTGCCAGCAGTTTACAGGGGGCGGGCACTGAAGCTTTCTTT. Protein product: CASSLQGAGTEAFF.

This sequence joins TRBV25-1 and TRBJ1-2; D gene ambiguous. This CDR3 is built from 11 residues. V was trimmed by 4 bases and J by 4 bases, leaving 4 bases between them. Germline V gives CDR1 MGHDK, CDR2 SYGVNS. CDR3 nucleotide sequence: TGTGCCAGCAGTGGGGCCTATGGCTACACCTTC. This translates into CASSGAYGYTF.

This rearrangement joins TRBV2 to TRBJ2-1, with 8 bases identical to TRBD1. The CDR3 loop spans 15 amino acids. The germline V gene has CDR1 SNHLY and CDR2 FYNNEI. Trimming at V came to 1 base and at J to 7 bases, leaving 6 bases not matched to a gene. CDR3 DNA: TGTGCCAGCAGTGAAGGGCAGGGGGCCTGGAATGAGCAGTTCTTC. Encoded protein: CASSEGQGAWNEQFF.

CDR3 sequence reads: CASSPGTRNGYTF. For the CDR3, the DNA is TGTGCCAGCAGCCCCGGGACAAGGAATGGCTACACCTTC. This sequence joins TRBV11-1 and TRBJ1-2, with D tentatively TRBD1 (6 bases). The CDR3 is 13 amino acids. Deletions cut 5 bases from V and 6 bases from J, with 13 bases between. Germline V gene lookup returns CDR1 SGHAT and CDR2 FQDESV (reference sequence).

Concerning this clone itself: Additional DNA sequences in this sample encode the identical CDR3. The chain joins TRBV6-2 or TRBV6-3 to TRBJ1-2; D is unresolved. The CDR3 loop spans 13 amino acids. Trimming removed 6 bases from V and 5 bases from J, with 13 bases in between. CDR1 is MNHEY and CDR2 is SVGEGT in the germline V gene. The CDR3 DNA reads TGTGCCAGCAGCCCGAGGACTGTTTATGGCTACACCTTC. Protein: CASSPRTVYGYTF.

This clone has just one count. The chain recombines TRBV4-1 with TRBJ2-2; 7 bases match TRBD1. J lost 0 bases, V lost 3 bases, and 4 bases had no gene match. CDR1 MGHRA and CDR2 YSYEKL come from the germline V gene. The CDR3 sequence is 16 residues long. The CDR3 sequence is CASSQHGTANTGELFF. The CDR3 DNA reads TGCGCCAGCAGCCAGCATGGGACAGCGAACACCGGGGAGCTGTTTTTT.